This TCR beta chain is from a study of cytomegalovirus exposure and HLA in healthy donors. With respect to this clone: As yet, its antigen is unknown. Compared with germline, one end of the junction differs, possibly owing to a read error.

CDR1 SNHLY and CDR2 FYNNEI come from the germline V gene. This CDR3 contains 12 residues. The study's findings and limits: There were three CMV-associated chains whose specificity for CMV antigens was confirmed in vitro. Cytomegalovirus-associated status was assigned to some 160 TCR beta chains.

Measured with immunoSEQ multiplex PCR; TCRdb has only the in-frame clones, and not every one. The sample holds about 44,000 clones, under 95% seen once. The chain is built from TRBV2 and TRBJ2-5; 9 bases are a match to TRBD1. Source material: PBMCs. The origin of this receptor is a woman under 30 in good health and CMV-seronegative. CDR3 protein: CASSSPRDRAHF. The CDR3 DNA sequence: TGTGCCAGTAGCTCTCCCCGGGACAGGGCTCACTTC.